This T cell receptor beta chain was captured in a study of T cell responses to AZD1222 COVID-19 vaccine. The study, taken as a whole, reports: Just five to seven AZD1222 recipients tested seropositive at baseline. Repertoire sampling occurred only after the peak T cell response. Spike-specific TCR breadth and depth rose after two AZD1222 doses. Donors in the cohort were predominantly white British and more often female, and clonal diversity was possibly underestimated.

Sequencing was performed with immunoSEQ multiplex PCR; in TCRdb, only in-frame clones are kept and a portion is missing. This sample yields roughly 180,000 clones, of which around 87% are seen a single time; 2.7% belongs to the top ten. In regard to this clone: Its antigen remains unidentified.

V shed 4 bases and J shed 2 bases, with 13 bases lying between them. The V gene's germline CDR1 is SGDLS and CDR2 YYNGEE. The CDR3 covers 15 residues. The sample was peripheral blood, taken on day 0 of MenACWY control vaccination. The chain combines TRBV9 with TRBJ2-1; no firm D call. This TCR was sampled from an adult in good health. Written as DNA, the CDR3 is TGTGCCAGCAGCCGCGACTCTCGTCCCTACAATGAGCAGTTCTTC. Protein sequence: CASSRDSRPYNEQFF.